Below, 14 T cell receptor beta chains from the same sample are listed, as sequenced in a study of a mutant IDH1 vaccine in newly diagnosed glioma. TCRdb's table, derived via immunoSEQ multiplex PCR, lists solely in-frame clones and lacks some. This table has 12,000 or so clones, around 86% appearing once. Their specific antigens are unknown. Time point given: week 5, during vaccination. A 20-mer mutant IDH1 peptide at 300 ug was injected subcutaneously with topical imiquimod. Sequencing was performed on PBMCs, taken from a glioma patient whose treatment included an IDH1 peptide vaccine. These receptors all stem from a middle-aged woman with glioma. Some clones in this sample may be carry-over from other donors' samples.

The chain carries TRBV7-9 and TRBJ2-5; 7 nucleotides align to TRBD1. The length of the CDR3 is 14 residues. The ends lost 5 bases at V and 2 bases at J; junction bases unmatched: 5. The germline V gene encodes CDR1 SEHNR and CDR2 FQNEAQ (reference sequence). The CDR3 is CASSRKGAQETQYF. DNA for the CDR3: TGTGCCAGCAGCCGTAAGGGGGCGCAAGAGACCCAGTACTTC.

In this sample, this clone turned up a few times. The chain links TRBV5-4 to TRBJ1-1, with D possibly matching TRBD1 (5 bases). CDR1 and CDR2 (germline): SGHNT, YYREEE (reference sequence). With 2 bases removed from V and 1 base from J, the gap between germline ends came to 6 bases. The CDR3 extends over 13 amino acids. This CDR3 is CASSLDRNTEAFF. CDR3 coding DNA: TGTGCCAGCAGCTTAGACAGGAACACTGAAGCTTTCTTT. The complete variable domain, with remaining parts taken from reference TRBV5-4 and TRBJ1-1, reads ETGVTQSPTHLIKTRGQQVTLRCSSQSGHNTVSWYQQALGQGPQFIFQYYREEENGRGNFPPRFSGLQFPNYSSELNVNALELDDSALYLCASSLDRNTEAFFGQGTRLTVV.

The V call is TRBV19, the J call TRBJ1-2, with 9 positions matching TRBD1. Per germline, CDR1 LNHDA and CDR2 SQIVND (reference sequence). Trimming at V came to 5 bases and at J to 1 base, leaving 5 bases not matched to a gene. This CDR3 is built from 15 residues. The CDR3 DNA sequence: TGTGCCAGTAGTTCGGGGGACAGGGATAACTATGGCTACACCTTC. Translated: CASSSGDRDNYGYTF.

The V call is TRBV6-1, the J call TRBJ1-5; 7 bases fit TRBD1. Germline CDR1 reads MNHNS; CDR2 reads SASEGT. The length of the CDR3 is 14 residues. V was clipped by 5 bases and J by 8 bases; unmatched bases: 9. CDR3 sequence: CASSFRGGNEPQHF. CDR3 DNA: TGTGCCAGCAGTTTCAGGGGGGGGAATGAGCCCCAGCATTTT.

This clone has just one count. The rearrangement joins TRBV19 to TRBJ1-2; TRBD1 matches at 8 bases. This CDR3 is 14 amino acids long. The V and J ends lost 5 bases and 4 bases, in that order; junction bases with no gene match: 6. Per germline, CDR1 LNHDA and CDR2 SQIVND (reference sequence). The CDR3 coding sequence is TGTGCCAGTAGTGACGACGACAGGGGCTATGGCTACACCTTC. Translating it yields CASSDDDRGYGYTF. The variable domain in full, with the rest retrieved from reference TRBV19 and TRBJ1-2, is DGGITQSPKYLFRKEGQNVTLSCEQNLNHDAMYWYRQDPGQGLRLIYYSQIVNDFQKGDIAEGYSVSREKKESFPLTVTSAQKNPTAFYLCASSDDDRGYGYTFGSGTRLTVV.

V gene TRBV29-1 combines with J gene TRBJ1-6, with 7 nucleotides matching TRBD1. Germline loops: CDR1 SQVTM, CDR2 ANQGSEA. This CDR3 is 13 amino acids long. The junction had 7 bases not matched to a gene; V was cut back by 4 bases and J by 10 bases. CDR3 DNA: TGCAGCGTTGTTACAGGGGAGGGATCACCCCTCCACTTT. Its protein product is CSVVTGEGSPLHF.

The CDR3 protein is CASSLSAYQPQHF. CDR3 coding DNA: TGTGCCAGCAGTTTATCGGCGTATCAGCCCCAGCATTTT. The rearrangement links TRBV27 to TRBJ1-5, with unresolved D. The CDR3 runs to 13 residues. Germline assignment: CDR1 MNHEY and CDR2 SMNVEV (reference sequence). Trimming cost V 0 bases and J 5 bases, with 5 bases left between them.

This clone was recorded once. The V call is TRBV25-1, the J call TRBJ1-3; unclear D gene. Trimming took off 1 base at V and 5 bases at J, with 9 bases between the two ends. This CDR3 spans 14 amino acids. The germline V gene encodes CDR1 MGHDK and CDR2 SYGVNS. The CDR3 protein is CASSEFQGRNTIYF. The CDR3 DNA reads TGTGCCAGCAGTGAATTCCAAGGAAGAAACACCATATATTTT.

The chain joins TRBV6-5 to TRBJ1-2; weak D call: TRBD1 (6 bases). The CDR3 length is 14 residues. Trimming took off 6 bases at V and 7 bases at J, with 18 bases between the two ends. The V gene's germline CDR1 is MNHEY and CDR2 SVGAGI. In nucleotides, the CDR3 is TGTGCCAGCAGCGCTACTGGGGACATTAGTGGCTACACCTTC. Protein: CASSATGDISGYTF.

This clone was seen a handful of times. The rearrangement links TRBV11-2 to TRBJ1-1; 7 bases are shared with TRBD1. In germline, CDR1 is SGHAT, CDR2 FQNNGV. CDR3 length: 16 amino acids. V lost 5 bases and J lost 3; bases outside the gene matches: 12. CDR3: CASSGPDDRDDTEAFF. For the CDR3, the DNA is TGTGCCAGCAGCGGGCCCGACGACAGGGATGACACTGAAGCTTTCTTT.

The chain joins TRBV5-1 to TRBJ1-5, with 9 bases that match TRBD1. The CDR3 sequence is 15 residues long. Germline assignment: CDR1 SGHRS and CDR2 YFSETQ. Trimming removed 0 bases from V and 5 bases from J; junction bases left unmatched: 3. The CDR3 here is CASSLGTGDHQPQHF. In DNA form, the CDR3 reads TGCGCCAGCAGCTTGGGGACAGGGGACCATCAGCCCCAGCATTTT.

This clone was seen once. This rearrangement joins TRBV2 to TRBJ1-2; TRBD1 matches at 7 bases. Germline CDR1 reads SNHLY; CDR2 reads FYNNEI. The V gene end was trimmed by 9 bases and the J gene end by 0 bases; junction bases not matched to a gene: 16. The CDR3 is made up of 17 amino acids. The CDR3 spells CARLHRGRGTSNYGYTF. The CDR3 bases are TGTGCCAGGCTACACAGGGGCCGGGGCACCTCTAACTATGGCTACACCTTC.

This rearrangement joins TRBV13 to TRBJ1-1; 7 bases fit TRBD1. The V gene's germline CDR1 is PRHDT and CDR2 FYEKMQ (reference sequence). Trimming removed 5 bases from V and 1 base from J; junction bases left unmatched: 7. The CDR3 loop spans 15 amino acids. The CDR3 nucleotides read TGTGCCAGCAGCCCTATTGACAGGGAGAACACTGAAGCTTTCTTT. Its translation: CASSPIDRENTEAFF.

This chain connects TRBV4-2 to TRBJ1-2; D gene unclear. V lost 4 bases and J lost 4, with 13 bases in between. In germline, CDR1 is LGHNA, CDR2 YNFKEQ. The length of the CDR3 is 14 residues. The CDR3 sequence is CASSPGPRLYGYTF. CDR3 coding DNA: TGTGCCAGCAGCCCCGGGCCGAGACTCTATGGCTACACCTTC.